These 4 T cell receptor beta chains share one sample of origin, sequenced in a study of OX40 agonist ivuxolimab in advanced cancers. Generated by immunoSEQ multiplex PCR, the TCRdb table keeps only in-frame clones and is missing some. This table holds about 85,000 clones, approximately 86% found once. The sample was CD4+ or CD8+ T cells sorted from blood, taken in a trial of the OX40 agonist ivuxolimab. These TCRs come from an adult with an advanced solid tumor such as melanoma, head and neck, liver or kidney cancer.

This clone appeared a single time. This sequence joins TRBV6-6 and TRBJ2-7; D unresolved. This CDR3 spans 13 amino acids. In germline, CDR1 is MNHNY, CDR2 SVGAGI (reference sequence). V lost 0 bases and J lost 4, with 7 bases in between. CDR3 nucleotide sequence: TGTGCCAGCAGTTACTCGCTAGGATACGAGCAGTACTTC. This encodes CASSYSLGYEQYF.

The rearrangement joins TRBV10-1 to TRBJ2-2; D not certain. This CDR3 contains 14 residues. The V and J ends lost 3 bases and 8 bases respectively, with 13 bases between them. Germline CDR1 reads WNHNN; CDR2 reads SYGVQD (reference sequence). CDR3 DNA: TGCGCCAGCAGTGATGGGCTACTCAAAGGGGAGCTGTTTTTT. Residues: CASSDGLLKGELFF.

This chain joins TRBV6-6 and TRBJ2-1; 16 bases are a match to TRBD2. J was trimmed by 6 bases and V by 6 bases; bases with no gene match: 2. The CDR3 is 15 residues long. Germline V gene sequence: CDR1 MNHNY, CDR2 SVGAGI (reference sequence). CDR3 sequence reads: CASRGLAGGVNEQFF. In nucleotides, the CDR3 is TGTGCCAGCAGGGGACTAGCGGGGGGGGTCAATGAGCAGTTCTTC.

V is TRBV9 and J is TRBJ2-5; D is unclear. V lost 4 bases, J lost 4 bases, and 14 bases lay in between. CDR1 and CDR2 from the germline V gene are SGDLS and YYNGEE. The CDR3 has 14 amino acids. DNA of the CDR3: TGTGCCAGCAGCCCGGCCCCCGTACGAGAGACCCAGTACTTC. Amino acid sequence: CASSPAPVRETQYF.